The 7 T cell receptor beta chains presented below share a single source sample, sequenced in a study of T-cell memory formation after mild COVID-19. Using its own MiXCR run on the 5' RACE reads, TCRdb lists one record per CDR3 protein. The sample lists 470,000 or so distinct CDR3 sequences, around 18% occurring once. Sequences were obtained from PBMCs or a T cell subset sorted from them (not recorded which). Every receptor here comes from an adult woman who had mild COVID-19 (a few samples of this study predate the infection). Cell type and time point are not known.

The chain links TRBV5-5 to TRBJ2-7; D unclear. V was clipped by 4 bases and J by 1 base, with 9 bases between them. The germline V gene has CDR1 SGHKS and CDR2 YYEKEE (reference sequence). The CDR3 is 13 amino acids. The CDR3 loop reads CASSQVLSYEQYF. In nucleotides, the CDR3 is TGTGCCAGCAGCCAGGTACTGTCCTACGAGCAGTACTTC. Together with reference TRBV5-5 and TRBJ2-7, the CDR3 gives the full variable domain: DAGVTQSPTHLIKTRGQQVTLRCSPISGHKSVSWYQQVLGQGPQFIFQYYEKEERGRGNFPDRFSARQFPNYSSELNVNALLLGDSALYLCASSQVLSYEQYFGPGTRLTVT.

This chain links TRBV12-3 or TRBV12-4 with TRBJ2-1, with a weak D call TRBD2 (6 bases). The CDR3 runs 13 residues. V dropped 5 bases and J dropped 7 bases, with 12 bases sitting between them. The CDR3 DNA reads TGTGCCAGCAGTGACTCAGGGAGGAATGAGCAGTTCTTC. Amino acids: CASSDSGRNEQFF.

The rearrangement links TRBV3-1 to TRBJ2-3; 9 bases are shared with TRBD2. This CDR3 comprises 16 residues. The V and J ends lost 2 bases and 5 bases, in that order; junction bases with no gene match: 8. Germline CDR1 reads LGHDT; CDR2 reads YNNKEL (reference sequence). CDR3 DNA: TGTGCCAGCAGCCAACCCCAGGCGGGGGGGTTAGATACGCAGTATTTT. It codes for CASSQPQAGGLDTQYF.

This clonotype was detected only a few times. The J gene is TRBJ1-1, the V gene TRBV5-1, with D hard to call. Germline CDR1 reads SGHRS; CDR2 reads YFSETQ. The CDR3 covers 14 residues. Trimming took off 2 bases at V and 2 bases at J, with 10 bases between the two ends. Here the CDR3 DNA reads TGCGCCAGCAGCTTCGAAGTCCATAACACTGAAGCTTTCTTT. This translates into CASSFEVHNTEAFF. Filled out from reference TRBV5-1 and TRBJ1-1, the complete variable domain reads KAGVTQTPRYLIKTRGQQVTLSCSPISGHRSVSWYQQTPGQGLQFLFEYFSETQRNKGNFPGRFSGRQFSNSRSEMNVSTLELGDSALYLCASSFEVHNTEAFFGQGTRLTVV.

In this sample, this clonotype turned up a few times. The chain links TRBV5-1 to TRBJ1-1; a weak D match, TRBD1 (6 bases). Germline CDR1 is SGHRS and CDR2 is YFSETQ. Trimming cost V 2 bases and J 0 bases, with 11 bases left between them. This CDR3 spans 15 amino acids. DNA of the CDR3: TGCGCCAGCAGCTTTGGGGGGCGGATGAACACTGAAGCTTTCTTT. Protein product: CASSFGGRMNTEAFF. Supplemented by reference TRBV5-1 and TRBJ1-1, the full variable domain reads KAGVTQTPRYLIKTRGQQVTLSCSPISGHRSVSWYQQTPGQGLQFLFEYFSETQRNKGNFPGRFSGRQFSNSRSEMNVSTLELGDSALYLCASSFGGRMNTEAFFGQGTRLTVV.

The chain is built from TRBV5-1 and TRBJ1-1; no reliable D call. Looked up from germline, CDR1 is SGHRS and CDR2 is YFSETQ. V was pared by 1 base and J by 1 base, with 8 bases between. This CDR3 is 14 amino acids long. The chain's CDR3 is CASSLPDGNTEAFF. In DNA form, the CDR3 reads TGCGCCAGCAGCTTGCCGGATGGGAACACTGAAGCTTTCTTT.

In its sample, this clonotype was seen a few times. The V and J genes are TRBV27 and TRBJ1-5; 11 bases map to TRBD1. CDR1 and CDR2 from the germline V gene are MNHEY and SMNVEV (reference sequence). This CDR3 comprises 14 residues. With 5 bases clipped from V and 4 bases from J, the junction kept 1 base outside the gene matches. This chain's CDR3 is CASSGQGANQPQHF. The CDR3 nucleotides read TGTGCCAGCAGTGGACAGGGGGCGAATCAGCCCCAGCATTTT.